This TCR beta chain appears in the sequencing data of a study of shared T cell receptors in the human thymus. The CDR3 covers 12 residues. V was shortened by 8 bases and J by 8 bases, with 15 bases between the two germline ends. Germline values: CDR1 MNHEY, CDR2 SVGAGI. Generated by immunoSEQ multiplex PCR, the TCRdb table keeps only in-frame clones and is missing some. Of 650,000 to 950,000 clones listed, roughly 85% were seen once; the top ten hold about 0.011%. This sample also appeared in a second study, on human thymus T cells. From that report: Healthy Finnish infants undergoing corrective surgery for congenital heart defects were the donors. Thymic resections from corrective heart surgery supplied the tissue. Thymic and blood repertoires seemed to favor certain V and J genes.

Sequencing input: thymocytes. The clonotype was recovered from a girl under three years old with a congenital heart defect. V and J are TRBV6-5 and TRBJ1-2; D is possibly TRBD1 (5 bases). The CDR3 sequence is CASHSQGYGYTF. The DNA of the CDR3 is TGTGCCAGCCATAGTCAGGGTTACGGCTACACCTTC.